The source of this TCR beta chain is a study of identical twins. Study results and limitations: Interpretation of the results relied on cross-sectional statistical analysis and not on following the same donors. Shared out-of-frame alpha sequences (those common to twins) showed excess low generation probability.

Carrying unique molecular identifiers, the cDNA also gained a universal primer site through template switching. TCRdb used MiXCR to reprocess the 5' RACE reads, holding one entry per CDR3 protein. This table holds about 220,000 distinct CDR3 sequences, around 9.6% found once. Ten or more counts support this clonotype. Its antigen remains unknown. Trimming removed 0 bases from V and 7 bases from J; junction bases left unmatched: 1. The CDR3 has 12 residues. Germline values: CDR1 DFQATT, CDR2 SNEGSKA (reference sequence). Source material: memory (CD45RO+) T cells sorted from blood. This receptor was obtained from a woman aged 18-29 years in good health. This chain links TRBV20-1 with TRBJ2-3; TRBD2 aligns across 7 bases. CDR3 sequence: CSAREGTNTQYF. The CDR3 nucleotides read TGCAGTGCTAGAGAAGGGACTAATACGCAGTATTTT.